This T cell receptor (beta chain) is from a study of T cell repertoires in cytomegalovirus infection. In the study overall: Recently described HLA-C-restricted plus well-studied HLA-B-restricted CMV epitopes were used. From public TCR beta signatures came an indication of both CMV infection and matching HLA type. Study-wide results and caveats: Adding up the frequency of public TCR beta families identified people who carried CMV plus the relevant HLA.

The germline V gene encodes CDR1 SGHTA and CDR2 FQGNSA. This CDR3 is built from 18 residues. V was pared by 5 bases and J by 2 bases, with 13 bases of the junction left unmatched. MiXCR was run by TCRdb on the reads, yielding one entry per CDR3 protein. The sample carries roughly 70,000 distinct CDR3 sequences, more than 20% recorded once. The table lists this clonotype with a few counts. The target antigen is unknown. The rearrangement links TRBV7-2 to TRBJ2-3, with 10 bases aligning to TRBD2. The sample in question was CD8+ T cells from cultured PBMCs, obtained from culture after CMV antigen stimulation. This TCR was recovered from a human donor in good health (CMV status not recorded). Some clones in this sample may be carry-over from other donors' samples. Written as DNA, the CDR3 is TGTGCCAGCAGCCCCCCCACGTTAGCGGGGGGAAACACAGATACGCAGTATTTT. This translates into CASSPPTLAGGNTDTQYF. Together with reference TRBV7-2 and TRBJ2-3, the CDR3 gives the full variable domain: GAGVSQSPSNKVTEKGKDVELRCDPISGHTALYWYRQSLGQGLEFLIYFQGNSAPDKSGLPSDRFSAERTGGSVSTLTIQRTQQEDSAVYLCASSPPTLAGGNTDTQYFGPGTRLTVL.